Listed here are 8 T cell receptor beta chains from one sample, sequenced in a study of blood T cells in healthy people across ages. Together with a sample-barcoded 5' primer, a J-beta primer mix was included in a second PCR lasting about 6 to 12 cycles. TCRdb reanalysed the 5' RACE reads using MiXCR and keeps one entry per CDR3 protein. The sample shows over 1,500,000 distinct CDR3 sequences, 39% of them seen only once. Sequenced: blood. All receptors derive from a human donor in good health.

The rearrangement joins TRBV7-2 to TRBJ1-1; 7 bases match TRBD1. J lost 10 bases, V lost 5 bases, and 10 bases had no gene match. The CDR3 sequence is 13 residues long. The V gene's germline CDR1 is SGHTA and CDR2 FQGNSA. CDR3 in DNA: TGTGCCAGCAGCCCTAGCAGAAGGGGGCGAGCTTTCTTT. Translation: CASSPSRRGRAFF.

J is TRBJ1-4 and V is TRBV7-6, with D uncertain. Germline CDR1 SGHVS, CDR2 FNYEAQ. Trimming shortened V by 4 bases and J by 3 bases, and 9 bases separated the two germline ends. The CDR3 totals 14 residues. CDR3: CASSSEPSNEKLFF. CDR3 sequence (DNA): TGTGCCAGCAGCTCAGAGCCTTCTAATGAAAAACTGTTTTTT.

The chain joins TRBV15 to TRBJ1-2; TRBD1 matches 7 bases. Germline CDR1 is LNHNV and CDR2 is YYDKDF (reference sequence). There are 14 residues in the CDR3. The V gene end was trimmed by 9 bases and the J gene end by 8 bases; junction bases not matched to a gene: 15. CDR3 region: CATGEVQGGRGYTF. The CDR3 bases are TGTGCCACAGGCGAGGTCCAGGGGGGGCGAGGCTACACCTTC.

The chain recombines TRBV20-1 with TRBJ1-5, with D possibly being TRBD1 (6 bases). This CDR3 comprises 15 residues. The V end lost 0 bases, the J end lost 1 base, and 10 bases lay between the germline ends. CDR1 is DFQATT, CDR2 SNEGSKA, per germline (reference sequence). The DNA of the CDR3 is TGCAGTGCTAGAGATGCAGGGGAGAGCAATCAGCCCCAGCATTTT. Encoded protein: CSARDAGESNQPQHF.

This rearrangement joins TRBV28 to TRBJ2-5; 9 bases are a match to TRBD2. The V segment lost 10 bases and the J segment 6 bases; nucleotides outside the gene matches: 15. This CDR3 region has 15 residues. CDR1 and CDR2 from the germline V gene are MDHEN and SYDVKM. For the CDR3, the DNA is TGTGCCACGCTCCCCTCGGGCGGGGGGGCGAAGACCCAGTACTTC. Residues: CATLPSGGGAKTQYF. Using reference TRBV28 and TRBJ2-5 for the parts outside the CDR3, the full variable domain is DVKVTQSSRYLVKRTGEKVFLECVQDMDHENMFWYRQDPGLGLRLIYFSYDVKMKEKGDIPEGYSVSREKKERFSLILESASTNQTSMYLCATLPSGGGAKTQYFGPGTRLLVL.

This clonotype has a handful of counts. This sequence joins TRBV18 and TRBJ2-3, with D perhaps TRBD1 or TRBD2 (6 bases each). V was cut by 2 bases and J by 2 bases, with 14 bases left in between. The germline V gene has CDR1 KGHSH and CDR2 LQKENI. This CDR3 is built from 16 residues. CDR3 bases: TGTGCCAGCTCACCATCGAGGGGGGCGCACACAGATACGCAGTATTTT. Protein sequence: CASSPSRGAHTDTQYF.

As DNA, the CDR3 is TGTGCCAGCACCCCGGACAGTTTAACTGAAGCTTTCTTT. As protein: CASTPDSLTEAFF. The chain joins TRBV6-1 to TRBJ1-1, with D maybe TRBD1 (6 bases). V lost 7 bases to trimming and J lost 5 bases, with 14 bases between them. The germline gives CDR1 MNHNS, CDR2 SASEGT. CDR3 length: 13 residues.

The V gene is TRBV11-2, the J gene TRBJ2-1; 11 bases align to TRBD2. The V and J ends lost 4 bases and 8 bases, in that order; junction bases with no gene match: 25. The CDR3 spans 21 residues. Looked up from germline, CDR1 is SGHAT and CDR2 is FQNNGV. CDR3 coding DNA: TGTGCCAGCAGCTCATATTCCTGGCGCTTAGCGGGGGGGCCAAATAGAGATGAGCAGTTCTTC. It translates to CASSSYSWRLAGGPNRDEQFF.